This is a list of T cell receptor beta chains from one sample in a study of identical twins. From the 5' RACE reads, TCRdb called clonotypes with MiXCR, one entry per CDR3 protein. This table has about 690,000 distinct CDR3 sequences, less than 25% appearing once. The same data also went into a second study, on T cells expressing NK-cell markers.

The sample taken for sequencing was PBMCs. The receptors come from a woman between 18 and 29 years old in good health. Each CDR3 is given with its conserved first and last residue. A D gene is named only where the DNA matches it firmly. Clone sizes are given selectively: once, few, many, or a class where the clone is expanded.

- TRBJ2-7 - TRBV6-2/TRBV6-3 CASSSTSIVRAYEQYF TGTGCCAGCAGCTCCACGTCAATAGTGAGGGCCTACGAGCAGTACTTC
TRBD2 TRBJ2-3 few TRBV7-2 CASSPGTSGRGDTQYF TGTGCCAGCAGCCCGGGGACTAGCGGGAGGGGAGATACGCAGTATTTT
- TRBJ1-2 few TRBV12-3/TRBV12-4 CASSPNPSAFDGYTF TGTGCCAGCAGTCCCAATCCGTCTGCTTTCGATGGCTACACCTTC
- TRBJ2-7 many TRBV5-5 CASSASNYEQYF TGTGCCAGCAGCGCATCGAACTACGAGCAGTACTTC
- TRBJ1-1 - TRBV5-6 CASTLRSGGGTEAFF TGTGCCAGCACTTTGAGGTCTGGGGGAGGAACTGAAGCTTTCTTT
- TRBJ2-1 - TRBV9 CASSVGPGTKEQFF TGTGCCAGCAGCGTAGGTCCGGGGACCAAGGAGCAGTTCTTC
TRBD2 TRBJ2-7 - TRBV12-3/TRBV12-4 CASSLAGRLASEQYF TGTGCCAGCAGTTTAGCGGGGCGACTAGCTTCCGAGCAGTACTTC
- TRBJ2-5 - TRBV7-2 CASSLVSLVQETQYF TGTGCCAGCAGCTTAGTATCACTAGTTCAAGAGACCCAGTACTTC
TRBD2 TRBJ2-2 - TRBV4-2 CASHTLAGSDTGELFF TGTGCCAGCCACACGTTAGCGGGGTCGGACACCGGGGAGCTGTTTTTT
- TRBJ2-7 few TRBV11-2 CASSSGQEGEQYF TGTGCCAGCAGCTCAGGACAGGAGGGCGAGCAGTACTTC
TRBD2 TRBJ2-1 few TRBV12-3/TRBV12-4 CASSTSGLADNEQFF TGTGCCAGCAGTACCTCGGGACTAGCGGACAATGAGCAGTTCTTC
TRBD1 TRBJ2-7 many TRBV5-1 CASSLGTGIPYEQYF TGCGCCAGCAGCTTGGGGACAGGGATACCCTACGAGCAGTACTTC
- TRBJ2-7 - TRBV12-3/TRBV12-4 CASRKGFWYEQYF TGTGCCAGCAGGAAGGGGTTCTGGTACGAGCAGTACTTC
TRBD1 TRBJ2-7 few TRBV7-9 CASSPWTGMYEQYF TGTGCCAGCAGCCCTTGGACAGGGATGTACGAGCAGTACTTC
- TRBJ1-5 - TRBV7-2 CASTLGQWARQPQHF TGTGCCAGCACCCTAGGACAGTGGGCTCGTCAGCCCCAGCATTTT
TRBD2 TRBJ2-3 few TRBV20-1 CSATTASGITDTQYF TGCAGTGCTACCACCGCTAGCGGTATCACAGATACGCAGTATTTT
TRBD1 TRBJ1-2 few TRBV20-1 CSARDVNRGANYGYTF TGCAGTGCTAGAGACGTCAACAGGGGAGCTAACTATGGCTACACCTTC
- TRBJ1-5 - TRBV2 CASSSSIEPQHF TGTGCCAGCAGTTCTTCTATCGAGCCCCAGCATTTT
- TRBJ2-3 few TRBV20-1 CSAPWQGRTDTQYF TGCAGTGCCCCCTGGCAGGGGAGGACAGATACGCAGTATTTT
- TRBJ2-5 - TRBV6-2/TRBV6-3 CASIERGARETQYF TGTGCCAGCATCGAGAGGGGGGCGAGAGAGACCCAGTACTTC
TRBD1 TRBJ1-2 few TRBV7-9 CASSLTGAHGYTF TGTGCCAGCAGTCTTACAGGGGCCCATGGCTACACCTTC
- TRBJ1-1 few TRBV9 CASTGLNTEAFF TGTGCCAGCACGGGGCTGAACACTGAAGCTTTCTTT
- TRBJ2-3 few TRBV7-2 CASSFKRDTDTQYF TGTGCCAGCAGCTTTAAGCGTGACACAGATACGCAGTATTTT
TRBD2 TRBJ2-1 few TRBV20-1 CSAPLAAGGEQFF TGCAGTGCTCCCCTAGCGGCCGGGGGTGAGCAGTTCTTC
- TRBJ1-4 few TRBV15 CATSKQGGGEKLFF TGTGCCACCAGCAAACAGGGAGGGGGTGAAAAACTGTTTTTT
- TRBJ2-1 - TRBV10-1 CASSVGWSSYNEQFF TGCGCCAGCAGTGTGGGCTGGAGCTCCTACAATGAGCAGTTCTTC
- TRBJ2-3 few TRBV29-1 CSVELIGPEADTQYF TGCAGCGTTGAATTGATCGGACCCGAGGCAGATACGCAGTATTTT
- TRBJ2-3 few TRBV10-3 CAIGRETSRTDTQYF TGTGCCATCGGGCGAGAAACTTCTAGGACAGATACGCAGTATTTT
TRBD2 TRBJ2-1 few TRBV7-3 CASSLSGGKNEQFF TGTGCCAGCAGCTTAAGCGGGGGGAAGAATGAGCAGTTCTTC
- TRBJ2-3 - TRBV5-8 CASSRGETQADTQYF TGTGCCAGCAGCCGCGGGGAAACCCAGGCAGATACGCAGTATTTT
TRBD2 TRBJ2-1 - TRBV11-2 CASSFEPGTSDNEQFF TGTGCCAGCAGCTTCGAACCCGGGACTAGTGACAATGAGCAGTTCTTC
- TRBJ2-1 - TRBV5-1 CATRDTEYYNEQFF TGCGCCACCAGGGACACGGAATACTACAATGAGCAGTTCTTC
- TRBJ2-1 many TRBV5-1 CASSFGRGGDEQFF TGCGCCAGCAGCTTTGGACGAGGGGGGGATGAGCAGTTCTTC
- TRBJ2-2 few TRBV29-1 CSVGIGSGELFF TGCAGCGTTGGCATCGGCTCCGGGGAGCTGTTTTTT
- TRBJ2-2 - TRBV6-5 CASGWGELFF TGTGCCAGCGGCTGGGGGGAGCTGTTTTTT
TRBD2 TRBJ2-3 - TRBV4-2 CASSPGGGGTDTQYF TGTGCCAGCAGCCCCGGCGGCGGGGGGACAGATACGCAGTATTTT
TRBD2 TRBJ2-6 - TRBV25-1 CASSEGSGSSGANVLTF TGTGCCAGCAGTGAAGGAAGCGGGAGCTCTGGGGCCAACGTCCTGACTTTC
- TRBJ2-5 many TRBV7-6 CASSPTAGETQYF TGTGCCAGCAGTCCTACCGCGGGGGAGACCCAGTACTTC
TRBD1 TRBJ2-1 few TRBV15 CATSRAGNNRGRYNEQFF TGTGCCACCAGCAGAGCGGGGAATAACAGGGGGCGTTACAATGAGCAGTTCTTC